This T cell receptor beta chain was identified during a study of response to subunit inactivated influenza vaccine. General study findings and limits: A suggestion made by the authors is that each seasonal influenza vaccination recruits few new T cells.

As regards this clonotype: Its cognate antigen is unknown.

Germline-derived CDR1 and CDR2 are MGHRA and YSYEKL. J gave up 0 bases and V 4 bases, and 10 bases lay outside the gene matches. CDR3 size: 17 residues. MiXCR, applied by TCRdb to the RT-PCR reads, yields one record per CDR3 protein. The sample lists around 320,000 distinct CDR3 sequences; over 20% were seen once. V is TRBV4-1 and J is TRBJ2-5; 8 bases line up with TRBD1. This receptor was obtained from a man aged 50-75 years who received an inactivated influenza vaccine. Source: PBMCs from blood, taken approximately 22 months after vaccination. CDR3 coding DNA: TGCGCCAGCAGCCTTGTACCGGGACAGGCCGACCAAGAGACCCAGTACTTC. The encoded protein is CASSLVPGQADQETQYF.